This TCR beta chain was recovered during a study of CD8 T cells in ankylosing spondylitis. Study-wide results and caveats: Disease-linked clones reportedly concentrated significantly in matched ankylosing spondylitis synovial fluid. Characteristic of ankylosing spondylitis blood, it appeared, was a TCR beta motif comprising several highly homologous variants. A subset of motif variants has previously been described in the synovial fluid and blood of reactive arthritis. Disease-linked clones bore a CD8+ phenotype and were relatively rare in peripheral blood.

This clonotype was seen only a few times. Its cognate antigen is unknown. Making the TCR beta libraries involved quantitative 5'-RACE with molecular barcodes. TCRdb re-called the 5' RACE reads with MiXCR, one entry per CDR3 protein. The repertoire includes some 330,000 distinct CDR3 sequences, roughly 8% of them detected once, and roughly 15% sits in the top ten. The CDR3 spans 16 residues. Germline CDR1 SGHNT, CDR2 YYREEE (reference sequence). V trimming: 4 bases; J trimming: 2 bases; junction bases outside the gene matches: 7. The chain uses TRBV5-4 and TRBJ2-2; 8 bases map to TRBD2. The sample was blood, either unsorted or a sorted T cell fraction (not recorded which). The TCR comes from a male donor with ankylosing spondylitis. The CDR3 loop is CASSLHSGANTGELFF. CDR3 nucleotide sequence: TGTGCCAGCAGCCTGCATAGCGGGGCTAACACCGGGGAGCTGTTTTTT.